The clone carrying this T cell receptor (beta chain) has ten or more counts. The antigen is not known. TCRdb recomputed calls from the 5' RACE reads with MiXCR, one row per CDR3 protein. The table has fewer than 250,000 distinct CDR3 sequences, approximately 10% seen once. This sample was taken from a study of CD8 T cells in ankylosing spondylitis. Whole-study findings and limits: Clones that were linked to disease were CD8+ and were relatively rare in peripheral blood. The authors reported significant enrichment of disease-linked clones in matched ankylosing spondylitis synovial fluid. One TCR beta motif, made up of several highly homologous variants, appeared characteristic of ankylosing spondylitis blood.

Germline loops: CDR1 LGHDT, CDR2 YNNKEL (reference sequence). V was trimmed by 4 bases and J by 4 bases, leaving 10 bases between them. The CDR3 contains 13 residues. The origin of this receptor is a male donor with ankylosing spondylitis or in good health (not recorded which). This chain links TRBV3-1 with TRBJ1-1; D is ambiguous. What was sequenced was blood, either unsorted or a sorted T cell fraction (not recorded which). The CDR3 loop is CASSPGVGTEAFF. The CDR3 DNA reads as TGTGCCAGCAGCCCTGGGGTTGGCACTGAAGCTTTCTTT.